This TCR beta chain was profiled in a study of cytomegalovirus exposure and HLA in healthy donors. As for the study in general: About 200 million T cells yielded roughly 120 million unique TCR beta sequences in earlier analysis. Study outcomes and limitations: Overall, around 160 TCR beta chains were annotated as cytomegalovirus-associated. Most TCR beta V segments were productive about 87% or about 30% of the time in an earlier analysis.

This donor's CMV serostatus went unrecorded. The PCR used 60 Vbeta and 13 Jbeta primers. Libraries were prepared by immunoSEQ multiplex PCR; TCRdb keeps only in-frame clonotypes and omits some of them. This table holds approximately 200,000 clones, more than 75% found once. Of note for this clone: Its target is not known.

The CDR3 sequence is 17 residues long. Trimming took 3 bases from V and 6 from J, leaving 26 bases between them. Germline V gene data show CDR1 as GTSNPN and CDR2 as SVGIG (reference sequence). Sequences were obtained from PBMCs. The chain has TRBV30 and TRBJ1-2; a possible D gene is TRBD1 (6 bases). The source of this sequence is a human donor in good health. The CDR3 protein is CAWSRDNRPGSMDGYTF. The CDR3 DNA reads TGTGCCTGGAGCAGGGACAATCGACCCGGGTCAATGGATGGCTACACCTTC.